This T cell receptor (beta chain) was profiled in a study of T cell changes during pregnancy in multiple sclerosis. Assay used: immunoSEQ multiplex PCR; TCRdb lists only in-frame clones, some missing. The table includes 70,000 or so clones, 91% detected once. The TCR sequence derives from a female donor in good health, enrolled as a control in a pregnancy study. The material sequenced was peripheral blood, taken in the third trimester of pregnancy.

The CDR3 loop reads CASSAWDSAYEQYF. The CDR3 nucleotides read TGTGCCAGCAGCGCCTGGGACAGCGCCTACGAGCAGTACTTC. The genes are TRBV7-9 and TRBJ2-7, with 7 bases that match TRBD1. The V gene end was trimmed by 5 bases and the J gene end by 2 bases; junction bases not matched to a gene: 6. The CDR3 length is 14 residues. Germline V lookup: CDR1 SEHNR, CDR2 FQNEAQ (reference sequence). The variable domain in full, completed from reference TRBV7-9 and TRBJ2-7, reads DTGVSQNPRHKITKRGQNVTFRCDPISEHNRLYWYRQTLGQGPEFLTYFQNEAQLEKSRLLSDRFSAERPKGSFSTLEIQRTEQGDSAMYLCASSAWDSAYEQYFGPGTRLTVT.